The rows below give T cell receptor beta chains drawn from one sample of a study of blood T cell repertoires in COVID-19. The repertoire was sequenced with immunoSEQ multiplex PCR; TCRdb's copy has only in-frame clones and lacks some. This table has about 120,000 clones, 70% to 90% appearing once. Sequenced sample: peripheral blood. Every receptor here comes from a man aged 60 to 75 with acute or convalescent COVID-19. Both conserved end residues are part of each CDR3. A D gene is named only where the DNA matches it firmly. Clone sizes are given selectively: once, few, many, or a class where the clone is expanded.

d_gene: TRBD2
abundance: -
v_gene: TRBV5-6
j_gene: TRBJ2-5
CDR3nt: TGTGCCAGCAGCTTGGGGCCGAGGACTAGCTCGGGGGAGACCCAGTACTTC
CDR3aa: CASSLGPRTSSGETQYF

d_gene: -
abundance: -
v_gene: TRBV27
j_gene: TRBJ2-5
CDR3nt: TGTGCCAGCAGTTTCCACAGGGGAGGAGAGACCCAGTACTTC
CDR3aa: CASSFHRGGETQYF

d_gene: -
abundance: -
v_gene: TRBV29-1
j_gene: TRBJ1-1
CDR3nt: TGCAGCGTCGCGGGGGGGAACACTGAAGCTTTCTTT
CDR3aa: CSVAGGNTEAFF

d_gene: -
abundance: -
v_gene: TRBV6-6
j_gene: TRBJ2-5
CDR3nt: TGTGCCAGCACCGGACAGTTCCAAGAGACCCAGTACTTC
CDR3aa: CASTGQFQETQYF

d_gene: -
abundance: -
v_gene: TRBV5-4
j_gene: TRBJ1-2
CDR3nt: TGTGCCAGCAGCCGAGACATAGAATCCTATGGCTACACCTTC
CDR3aa: CASSRDIESYGYTF

d_gene: -
abundance: once
v_gene: TRBV6-2/TRBV6-3
j_gene: TRBJ1-2
CDR3nt: TGTGCCAGCAGCGTGGACTCCTCGGGTGGCTACACCTTC
CDR3aa: CASSVDSSGGYTF

d_gene: -
abundance: few
v_gene: TRBV7-9
j_gene: TRBJ2-3
CDR3nt: TGTGCCAGCAGCTTAGAGGGGGCAGATACGCAGTATTTT
CDR3aa: CASSLEGADTQYF

d_gene: TRBD2
abundance: -
v_gene: TRBV7-2
j_gene: TRBJ2-1
CDR3nt: TGTGCCAGCAGCGTAGCGGGAGGCCGTGAAGAGCAGTTCTTC
CDR3aa: CASSVAGGREEQFF

d_gene: -
abundance: -
v_gene: TRBV5-1
j_gene: TRBJ1-3
CDR3nt: TGCGCCAGCAGCGGGGGGGATTCTGGAAACACCATATATTTT
CDR3aa: CASSGGDSGNTIYF

d_gene: -
abundance: -
v_gene: TRBV7-2
j_gene: TRBJ2-7
CDR3nt: TGTGCCAGCAGTGGCAACTACGAGCAGTACTTC
CDR3aa: CASSGNYEQYF